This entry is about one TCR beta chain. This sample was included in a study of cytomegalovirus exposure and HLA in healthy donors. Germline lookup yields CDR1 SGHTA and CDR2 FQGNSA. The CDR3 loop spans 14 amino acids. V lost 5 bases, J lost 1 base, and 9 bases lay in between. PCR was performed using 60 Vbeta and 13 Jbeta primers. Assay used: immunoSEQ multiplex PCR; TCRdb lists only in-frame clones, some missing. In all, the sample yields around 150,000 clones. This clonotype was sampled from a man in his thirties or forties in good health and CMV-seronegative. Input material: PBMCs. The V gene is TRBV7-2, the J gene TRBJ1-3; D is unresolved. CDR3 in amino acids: CASSPLQSGNTIYF. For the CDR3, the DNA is TGTGCCAGCAGCCCCCTGCAGTCTGGAAACACCATATATTTT.